Listed here is a single T cell receptor (beta chain). The antigen remains undetermined. Amplification used 60 Vbeta primers and 13 Jbeta primers. Sequencing was performed with immunoSEQ multiplex PCR; in TCRdb, only in-frame clones are kept and a portion is missing. This sample's table has 45,000 or so clones. The CDR3 is 14 residues long. Losses at the gene ends were 5 bases for V and 5 bases for J; bases not matched to a gene: 8. The germline V gene encodes CDR1 LNHDA and CDR2 SQIVND (reference sequence). Healthy donors of bone marrow made up the group. These data originate in a study of cytomegalovirus exposure and HLA in healthy donors. Study-wide results and caveats: DRB1 showed the most TCR associations and HLA-C the fewest in a later analysis, as rates varied by HLA locus. A missense DCLRE1C variant was associated with V- and J-gene trimming of TCR beta chains in a later analysis, and an independent cohort replicated the association. Earlier analysis looked at TCR beta V segments, and most were productive about 90% or about 30% of the time.

The chain recombines TRBV19 with TRBJ2-5; 7 bases are a match to TRBD1. Sequences were obtained from PBMCs. The sequence derives from a male donor in good health and CMV-seronegative. CDR3: CASSPRGRGETQYF. In DNA form, the CDR3 reads TGTGCCAGTAGTCCCAGGGGCAGGGGGGAGACCCAGTACTTC.